This TCR beta chain comes out of a study of blood T cells in healthy people across ages. Findings and caveats of the study: One million T cells yielded diversity estimates that were considered underestimates. TCR beta diversity correlated strongly with naive T cell percentage. The recorded TCR beta diversity per million T cells decreased in a roughly linear manner with age.

Comment on this clonotype: Its antigen is undetermined. A much larger clone sits a single nucleotide away, making a read error possible.

Primed by a sample-barcoded 5' primer and a J-beta primer mix, a second PCR proceeded for 7 to 11 cycles. Each TCR beta cDNA got a 12-nucleotide random molecular identifier. One entry per CDR3 protein results from TCRdb running MiXCR on the 5' RACE reads. The table includes 650,000 to 800,000 distinct CDR3 sequences, around two fifths detected once. The sequence was obtained from a man in his sixties in good health. The sequencing sample was made of blood.

This CDR3 is CASSFSTSRNSPLHF. DNA of the CDR3: TGTGCCAGCAGCTTTTCGACATCCCGAAATTCACCCCTCCACTTT. The V gene is TRBV9, the J gene TRBJ1-6; D ambiguous. The CDR3 runs 15 residues. Germline-derived CDR1 and CDR2 are SGDLS and YYNGEE. Trimming shortened V by 4 bases and J by 7 bases, and 15 bases separated the two germline ends.